This is a list of T cell receptor beta chains from one sample in a study of blood T cell repertoires in COVID-19. Assay used: immunoSEQ multiplex PCR; TCRdb lists only in-frame clones, some missing. The sample lists roughly 250,000 clones, around four fifths occurring once. The sample comprised peripheral blood. The source is a woman aged 40 to 49 with active or convalescent COVID-19. Both conserved end residues are part of each CDR3. The order of the fields is D gene, clone size, J gene, V gene, CDR3 protein, CDR3 DNA. D genes are given only for firm matches. Rows may omit the clone size; those that give it use once, few, many or a size class.

NA,NA,TRBJ2-6,TRBV13,CASRGDFVSGANVLTF,TGTGCCAGCAGGGGGGACTTTGTGTCTGGGGCCAACGTCCTGACTTTC
TRBD1,NA,TRBJ1-5,TRBV10-3,CATTTGLDSQPQHF,TGTGCCACTACGACAGGGTTAGATAGTCAGCCCCAGCATTTT
TRBD1,NA,TRBJ1-3,TRBV29-1,CSVEDRRDRAGNTIYF,TGCAGCGTTGAAGACCGCCGGGACAGGGCTGGAAACACCATATATTTT
TRBD2,NA,TRBJ2-7,TRBV6-5,CASSYTIAGAYEQYF,TGTGCCAGCAGTTACACTATAGCGGGGGCCTACGAGCAGTACTTC
NA,NA,TRBJ1-6,TRBV3-1/TRBV3-2,CASSQVGQGNSPLHF,TGTGCCAGCAGCCAAGTTGGGCAAGGCAATTCACCCCTCCACTTT
TRBD1,NA,TRBJ1-1,TRBV3-1/TRBV3-2,CASSLLTGTDTEAFF,TGTGCCAGCAGCCTCTTGACAGGGACGGACACTGAAGCTTTCTTT
NA,NA,TRBJ1-4,TRBV7-6,CASRADEKLFF,TGTGCCAGCAGGGCGGATGAAAAACTGTTTTTT
NA,few,TRBJ1-1,TRBV11-2,CASSPERKANTEAFF,TGTGCCAGCAGCCCAGAGAGGAAGGCGAACACTGAAGCTTTCTTT
NA,NA,TRBJ2-3,TRBV9,CASSGQGGTDTQYF,TGTGCCAGCAGCGGCCAGGGTGGCACAGATACGCAGTATTTT
NA,few,TRBJ1-4,TRBV2,CASALLGTNNEKLFF,TGTGCCAGCGCCCTTCTGGGCACAAATAATGAAAAACTGTTTTTT
TRBD2,NA,TRBJ2-7,TRBV6-5,CASTRAGGFSYEQYF,TGTGCCAGCACCCGTGCGGGGGGTTTCTCCTACGAGCAGTACTTC
NA,NA,TRBJ1-5,TRBV4-1,CASSQERVRVRPQHF,TGCGCCAGCAGCCAAGAAAGGGTCAGGGTCCGGCCCCAGCATTTT
TRBD2,NA,TRBJ2-3,TRBV5-1,CASSLEAGDTDTQYF,TGCGCCAGCAGCTTGGAGGCGGGGGACACAGATACGCAGTATTTT
NA,NA,TRBJ2-2,TRBV14,CASSQIRGNSGELFF,TGTGCCAGCAGCCAGATTAGGGGGAATTCCGGGGAGCTGTTTTTT
TRBD1,few,TRBJ1-2,TRBV5-5,CASSLQGQSSAGYTF,TGTGCCAGCAGCTTGCAGGGACAGTCCTCGGCCGGCTACACCTTC
NA,NA,TRBJ1-4,TRBV3-1/TRBV3-2,CASSRPPGGMANEKLFF,TGTGCCAGCAGCCGACCCCCGGGGGGGATGGCTAATGAAAAACTGTTTTTT
TRBD1,NA,TRBJ1-2,TRBV28,CASRGGPNYGYTF,TGTGCCAGCAGAGGGGGCCCTAACTATGGCTACACCTTC
NA,NA,TRBJ1-2,TRBV2,CAIQDSGYTF,TGTGCCATCCAAGACAGTGGCTACACCTTC
TRBD1,NA,TRBJ1-4,TRBV12-3/TRBV12-4,CASSLDRDEKLFF,TGTGCCAGCAGCCTGGACAGGGACGAAAAACTGTTTTTT
TRBD1,NA,TRBJ1-5,TRBV7-3,CASIGQGNQPQHF,TGTGCCAGCATCGGACAGGGGAATCAGCCCCAGCATTTT
TRBD2,NA,TRBJ2-5,TRBV10-3,CAISESGTSGVFQETQYF,TGTGCCATCAGTGAGTCGGGGACTAGCGGGGTTTTCCAAGAGACCCAGTACTTC
TRBD2,NA,TRBJ2-1,TRBV5-1,CASSWGTSGTASNEQFF,TGCGCCAGCAGCTGGGGGACTAGCGGCACCGCATCCAATGAGCAGTTCTTC
NA,few,TRBJ1-1,TRBV5-5,CASSLERNTEAFF,TGTGCCAGCAGCTTGGAGCGGAACACTGAAGCTTTCTTT
NA,NA,TRBJ2-5,TRBV9,CASSGDRTVQETQYF,TGTGCCAGCAGCGGCGATAGGACTGTCCAAGAGACCCAGTACTTC
NA,NA,TRBJ1-2,TRBV12-3/TRBV12-4,CASSFEGDYGYTF,TGTGCCAGCAGTTTTGAGGGAGACTATGGCTACACCTTC
TRBD1,NA,TRBJ1-2,TRBV5-1,CASSLQRGRGYTF,TGCGCCAGCAGCTTGCAGAGGGGGCGAGGCTACACCTTC
NA,NA,TRBJ2-3,TRBV5-1,CASSLARQGTDTQYF,TGCGCCAGCAGCTTGGCCAGACAGGGCACAGATACGCAGTATTTT
NA,NA,TRBJ1-1,TRBV7-3,CASSLHMNTEAFF,TGTGCCAGCAGCCTCCACATGAACACTGAAGCTTTCTTT
TRBD2,NA,TRBJ2-4,TRBV19,CASSIAAGLAGGLAKNIQYF,TGTGCCAGTAGTATAGCCGCCGGACTAGCGGGGGGATTAGCCAAAAACATTCAGTACTTC
TRBD1,few,TRBJ2-7,TRBV2,CASSLDRTNYEQYF,TGTGCCAGCAGCTTGGACAGGACAAACTACGAGCAGTACTTC
NA,NA,TRBJ1-2,TRBV2,CASSESFANNYGYTF,TGTGCCAGCAGTGAAAGTTTCGCGAATAACTATGGCTACACCTTC
NA,NA,TRBJ2-3,TRBV18,CASSRWGGRQDTQYF,TGTGCCAGCTCCAGATGGGGGGGCCGGCAAGATACGCAGTATTTT
NA,NA,TRBJ2-5,TRBV6-1,CASSETTGFQETQYF,TGTGCCAGCAGTGAAACTACAGGGTTCCAAGAGACCCAGTACTTC
TRBD2,NA,TRBJ2-3,TRBV7-3,CASSLGGGRTDTQYF,TGTGCCAGCAGCTTAGGGGGGGGACGCACAGATACGCAGTATTTT
TRBD2,NA,TRBJ2-2,TRBV3-1/TRBV3-2,CASSQVDLFSGGNTGELFF,TGTGCCAGCAGCCAAGTGGATTTGTTTAGCGGGGGGAACACCGGGGAGCTGTTTTTT
TRBD2,NA,TRBJ2-3,TRBV9,CASSPPGLASTDTQYF,TGTGCCAGCAGCCCTCCGGGACTAGCTAGCACAGATACGCAGTATTTT
TRBD1,NA,TRBJ1-6,TRBV7-9,CASSSGTGGSPLHF,TGTGCCAGCAGCTCCGGGACAGGGGGCTCACCCCTCCACTTT
NA,few,TRBJ2-1,TRBV3-1/TRBV3-2,CASSQDLAESYNEQFF,TGTGCCAGCAGCCAAGATTTGGCGGAGTCCTACAATGAGCAGTTCTTC
NA,NA,TRBJ2-7,TRBV27,CASSFRLRGAEAYEQYF,TGTGCCAGCAGTTTCCGACTTCGGGGGGCGGAGGCCTACGAGCAGTACTTC
NA,NA,TRBJ2-3,TRBV19,CASSLPGTQTQYF,TGTGCCAGTAGTCTTCCCGGGACTCAGACGCAGTATTTT
NA,NA,TRBJ1-1,TRBV10-2,CASTGNTEAFF,TGCGCCAGCACGGGGAACACTGAAGCTTTCTTT
TRBD1,NA,TRBJ2-4,TRBV27,CASSFGDRGYIQYF,TGTGCCAGCAGTTTTGGGGACAGGGGTTACATTCAGTACTTC
TRBD1,few,TRBJ1-2,TRBV28,CASSFLSGGNYGYTF,TGTGCCAGCAGTTTCTTGTCAGGGGGTAACTATGGCTACACCTTC
NA,NA,TRBJ2-2,TRBV3-1/TRBV3-2,CASSQRFSGELFF,TGTGCCAGCAGCCAGAGGTTTTCCGGGGAGCTGTTTTTT
TRBD1,NA,TRBJ1-4,TRBV19,CASMDRGRSTNEKLFF,TGTGCCAGTATGGACAGGGGGCGCTCAACTAATGAAAAACTGTTTTTT
NA,NA,TRBJ1-1,TRBV19,CASSIGGGNTEAFF,TGTGCCAGTAGTATTGGGGGGGGGAACACTGAAGCTTTCTTT
NA,NA,TRBJ2-5,TRBV7-6,CASSPIPQGFQETQYF,TGTGCCAGCAGCCCTATCCCCCAGGGGTTCCAAGAGACCCAGTACTTC
TRBD2,NA,TRBJ2-3,TRBV3-1/TRBV3-2,CASSPYWTSGGSTDTQYF,TGTGCCAGCAGCCCCTATTGGACTAGCGGGGGGAGCACAGATACGCAGTATTTT
NA,NA,TRBJ1-5,TRBV7-8,CASSLGGASRNQPQHF,TGTGCCAGCAGCTTGGGGGGGGCGTCCCGGAATCAGCCCCAGCATTTT
TRBD1,NA,TRBJ2-7,TRBV5-1,CASRPGQGASYEQYF,TGCGCCAGCAGACCCGGACAGGGTGCGTCCTACGAGCAGTACTTC
NA,NA,TRBJ2-1,TRBV6-5,CASTTGGAWEQFF,TGTGCCAGCACGACAGGCGGCGCGTGGGAGCAGTTCTTC
TRBD2,NA,TRBJ2-1,TRBV28,CASSLELAGPNNEQFF,TGTGCCAGCAGTTTGGAGCTAGCGGGGCCTAACAATGAGCAGTTCTTC
TRBD2,NA,TRBJ2-1,TRBV24-1,CATSDPTLAVGDEQFF,TGTGCCACCAGTGACCCCACACTAGCGGTTGGGGATGAGCAGTTCTTC
NA,NA,TRBJ1-3,TRBV5-8,CASSLAGGLGSGNTIYF,TGTGCCAGCAGCTTGGCCGGAGGCTTGGGCTCTGGAAACACCATATATTTT
NA,NA,TRBJ1-3,TRBV30,CAWSGLHLRNPGNTIYF,TGTGCCTGGAGCGGCCTACATTTGAGGAACCCTGGAAACACCATATATTTT
NA,NA,TRBJ1-2,TRBV27,CASRQLGGNYGYTF,TGTGCCAGCAGACAATTAGGGGGAAACTATGGCTACACCTTC
TRBD1,NA,TRBJ1-1,TRBV6-5,CASSTRQGAGEAFF,TGTGCCAGCAGTACAAGACAGGGAGCGGGTGAAGCTTTCTTT
NA,NA,TRBJ1-6,TRBV5-6,CASSKRTENSPLHF,TGTGCCAGCAGCAAAAGGACAGAAAATTCACCCCTCCACTTT
NA,NA,TRBJ1-1,TRBV11-2,CASSLEQGTEAFF,TGTGCCAGCAGCTTAGAACAGGGAACTGAAGCTTTCTTT
NA,NA,TRBJ2-2,TRBV10-1,CATSGTNTGELFF,TGCGCCACATCCGGGACTAACACCGGGGAGCTGTTTTTT